The clone carrying this T cell receptor (beta chain) was found a few times. Its cognate antigen is unknown. Then a second PCR, running roughly 7 to 11 cycles, was carried out with a sample-barcoded 5' primer and a J-beta primer mix. Every sample produced at least 2.5 million CDR3-containing paired-end reads. TCRdb reprocessed the 5' RACE reads with MiXCR, giving one entry per CDR3 protein. The sample lists fewer than 2 million distinct CDR3 sequences, 35% to 50% seen once, with 20% to 25% in the top ten. This sample is drawn from a study of blood T cells in healthy people across ages. Study-wide results and limits: Bulk PBMC profiling left naive and antigen-experienced comparisons inconclusive. More naive CD4+ cells and higher diversity were found in long-lived than in aged donors.

The CDR3 is made up of 14 amino acids. Trimming took off 6 bases at V and 7 bases at J, with 16 bases between the two ends. From germline, CDR1 is MNHEY and CDR2 SMNVEV (reference sequence). J is TRBJ2-1 and V is TRBV27; D not certain. This clonotype was sampled from a human donor in good health. Sequenced sample: blood. Here the CDR3 DNA reads TGTGCCAGCAGGGGGATATGGGCGCGAAATGAGCAGTTCTTC. Protein sequence: CASRGIWARNEQFF.